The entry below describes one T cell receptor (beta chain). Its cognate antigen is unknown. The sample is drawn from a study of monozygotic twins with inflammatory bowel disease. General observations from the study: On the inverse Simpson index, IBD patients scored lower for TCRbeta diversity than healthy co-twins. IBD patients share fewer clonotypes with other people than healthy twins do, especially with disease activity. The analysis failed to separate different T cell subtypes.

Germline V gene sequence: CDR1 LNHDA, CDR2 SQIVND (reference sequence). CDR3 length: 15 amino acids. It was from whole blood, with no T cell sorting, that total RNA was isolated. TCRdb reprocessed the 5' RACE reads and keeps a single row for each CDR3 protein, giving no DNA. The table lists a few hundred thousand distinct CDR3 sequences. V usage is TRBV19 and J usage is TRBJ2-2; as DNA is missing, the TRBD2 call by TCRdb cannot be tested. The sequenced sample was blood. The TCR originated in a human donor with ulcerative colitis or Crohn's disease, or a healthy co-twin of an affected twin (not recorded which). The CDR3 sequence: CASSPLGPSAGELFF.